The T cell receptor beta chain under discussion was sequenced for a study of T cells in localized non-small cell lung cancer. As regards this clone: The antigen remains unidentified.

Study-wide findings and caveats: Uninvolved nearby lung showed the greatest T cell clonality, exceeding that found in tumor. Elevated blood T cell density was associated with longer overall survival.

The J segment lost 7 bases and the V segment lost 4 bases, leaving 7 bases of the junction unmatched. Germline CDR1 reads SGHRS; CDR2 reads YFSETQ. The CDR3 consists of 13 residues. The table came from immunoSEQ multiplex PCR; TCRdb's copy has only in-frame clones and leaves some out. The sample consists of about 26,000 clones, around four fifths of them appearing once. Here the sequenced sample was peripheral blood, taken before any cancer treatment. The TCR originated in a woman between 35 and 70 years old with stage I lung adenocarcinoma. The chain joins TRBV5-1 to TRBJ1-2, with 7 bases matching TRBD1. The CDR3, as DNA: TGCGCCAGCAGCCATGGGACAGACGGTGGCTACACCTTC. The encoded protein is CASSHGTDGGYTF. Together with reference TRBV5-1 and TRBJ1-2, the CDR3 gives the full variable domain: KAGVTQTPRYLIKTRGQQVTLSCSPISGHRSVSWYQQTPGQGLQFLFEYFSETQRNKGNFPGRFSGRQFSNSRSEMNVSTLELGDSALYLCASSHGTDGGYTFGSGTRLTVV.